Listed below are T cell receptor beta chains from one sample, sequenced in a study of T cells in narcolepsy. Generated by immunoSEQ multiplex PCR, the TCRdb table keeps only in-frame clones and is missing some. The sample records some 37,000 clones, roughly 84% being singletons. The sample was CD45RA- memory CD4+ T cells from PBMCs. The receptor set was obtained from a human donor with narcolepsy. CDR3s include the opening cysteine and the closing phenylalanine or tryptophan. D genes are given only for firm matches. Clone size is stated in some rows and not others, as once, few, many or a class when expanded.

clone_size	d_call	v_call	j_call	cdr3_nt	cdr3_aa
NA	NA	TRBV18	TRBJ1-2	TGTGCCAGCTCACCTGGGACGGACTCCTATGGCTACACCTTC	CASSPGTDSYGYTF
NA	TRBD2	TRBV29-1	TRBJ2-7	TGCAGCGTTGCGTTCAAGCGGGGCTACGAGCAGTACTTC	CSVAFKRGYEQYF
NA	NA	TRBV12-5	TRBJ1-5	TGTGCTAGTGGCACAGACCGGAATCAGCCCCAGCATTTT	CASGTDRNQPQHF
once	TRBD1	TRBV11-3	TRBJ1-1	TGTGCCAGCAGCTATCAGACAGGGACGGGAGGTTTCACTGAAGCTTTCTTT	CASSYQTGTGGFTEAFF
NA	NA	TRBV25-1	TRBJ1-2	TGTGCCAGCAGTGAAGGCGGGAACTATGGCTACACCTTC	CASSEGGNYGYTF
NA	TRBD1	TRBV9	TRBJ1-1	TGTGCCAGCAGCGTAGGGAGGGACAGTGCAGGCACTGAAGCTTTCTTT	CASSVGRDSAGTEAFF
NA	NA	TRBV30	TRBJ1-5	TGTGCCTGGAGGCCCTCGGGGGTGAATCAGCCCCAGCATTTT	CAWRPSGVNQPQHF
NA	NA	TRBV28	TRBJ2-5	TGTGCCAGCAGCGTACAAGAGACCCAGTACTTC	CASSVQETQYF
NA	NA	TRBV4-2	TRBJ1-6	TGTGCCAGCAGCCTAGGGAGCTCCTATAATTCACCCCTCCACTTT	CASSLGSSYNSPLHF
NA	NA	TRBV6-1	TRBJ1-5	TGTGCCAGCCGGGTCGGGGCCAATCAGCCCCAGCATTTT	CASRVGANQPQHF
NA	TRBD2	TRBV28	TRBJ2-5	TGTGCAGCGGGGGGAGGTGAGACCCAGTACTTC	CAAGGGETQYF
NA	NA	TRBV5-1	TRBJ1-1	TGCGCCAGCAGCTTGAATGGGGGACCGAACACTGAAGCTTTCTTT	CASSLNGGPNTEAFF
NA	NA	TRBV10-3	TRBJ2-7	TGTGCCATCAGAATAGGGGCCGGGGCTTACGAGCAGTACTTC	CAIRIGAGAYEQYF
NA	NA	TRBV6-6	TRBJ1-5	TGTGCCAGCAGTTTCCCGGACGGCAGCAATCAGCCCCAGCATTTT	CASSFPDGSNQPQHF
NA	TRBD2	TRBV5-1	TRBJ2-1	TGCGCCAGCAGCTTCACTAGCGGGGGGGCACACAATGAGCAGTTCTTC	CASSFTSGGAHNEQFF
NA	TRBD2	TRBV7-2	TRBJ2-1	TGTGCCAGCAGCTTAACTAGCGGAACCTACAATGAGCAGTTCTTC	CASSLTSGTYNEQFF
NA	TRBD1	TRBV6-1	TRBJ1-2	TGTGCCAGCAGTCGGGACAGGAGCTATGGCTACACCTTC	CASSRDRSYGYTF
few	NA	TRBV16	TRBJ1-3	TGTGCCAGCAGCCAAACACCGGGACAACTCTCTGGAAACACCATATATTTT	CASSQTPGQLSGNTIYF
NA	NA	TRBV19	TRBJ1-1	TGTGCCAGTAGTACGAAGGTGAACACTGAAGCTTTCTTT	CASSTKVNTEAFF
NA	TRBD1	TRBV19	TRBJ2-1	TGTGCCAGTAGTACTATCCCGGGACAGACTGTAGAGCAGTTCTTC	CASSTIPGQTVEQFF
NA	NA	TRBV2	TRBJ1-4	TGTGCCAGTCACAGGGATACTAATGAAAAACTGTTTTTT	CASHRDTNEKLFF
NA	NA	TRBV7-9	TRBJ1-3	TGTGCCAGCAGCTTAGTTGCCAGGGGTGGAAACACCATATATTTT	CASSLVARGGNTIYF
NA	NA	TRBV4-3	TRBJ2-1	TGCGCCAGCAGCCAAGATTCGGGCGGGGGCACTAATGAGCAGTTCTTC	CASSQDSGGGTNEQFF
NA	NA	TRBV7-4	TRBJ2-3	TGTGCCAGCAGCTTCCGCCAGGGGGGGAGTAATACGCAGTATTTT	CASSFRQGGSNTQYF
NA	TRBD1	TRBV5-1	TRBJ1-1	TGCGCCAGCAGCTTGGAGAGGAGACAGGGGGCGTGGGGCACTGAAGCTTTCTTT	CASSLERRQGAWGTEAFF
NA	NA	TRBV7-8	TRBJ2-7	TGTGCCAGCAGCGGGCGGACGAGTGGGGGCTACGAGCAGTACTTC	CASSGRTSGGYEQYF
NA	TRBD1	TRBV7-8	TRBJ1-2	TGTGCCAGCAGCTTCCTGACAGGGGCTACTTCTAACTATGGCTACACCTTC	CASSFLTGATSNYGYTF
once	TRBD1	TRBV29-1	TRBJ1-5	TGCAGCGTGTCAACCGGACAGGGGACGGAGCCCCAGCATTTT	CSVSTGQGTEPQHF
NA	TRBD1	TRBV11-3	TRBJ1-2	TGTGCCAGCAGATGGACAGGGTCTAAGGGCTACACCTTC	CASRWTGSKGYTF
few	NA	TRBV7-2	TRBJ2-1	TGTGCCAGCAGCTTAGTTCTGGGGTTAAACAATGAGCAGTTCTTC	CASSLVLGLNNEQFF
NA	NA	TRBV5-6	TRBJ1-3	TGTGCCAGCAGCCCCCACGGGACGGGCACCCAAAACACCATATATTTT	CASSPHGTGTQNTIYF
NA	TRBD1	TRBV19	TRBJ1-1	TGTGCCAGTAGCACGCGGCCAGGGGGCGGAACATCCAGCAACACTGAAGCTTTCTTT	CASSTRPGGGTSSNTEAFF
NA	NA	TRBV4-3	TRBJ2-5	TGCGCCAGCAGCCAAGGAGCCTCCGGGGGGCCCCACCAAGAGACCCAGTACTTC	CASSQGASGGPHQETQYF
NA	NA	TRBV28	TRBJ1-5	TGTGCCAGCAGTTTGAGTTTTGAGAATCAGCCCCAGCATTTT	CASSLSFENQPQHF
NA	TRBD1	TRBV7-9	TRBJ1-2	TGTGCCAGCAGCCCGCGCGACAGGGCATATGGCTACACCTTC	CASSPRDRAYGYTF
NA	NA	TRBV7-2	TRBJ2-7	TGTGCCAGCAGCTTCCGACATGGTGGCGAGCAGTACTTC	CASSFRHGGEQYF
NA	NA	TRBV2	TRBJ1-2	TGTGCCAGCAGTGCTTTAGAGGGCCGAGCGAGCTACACCTTC	CASSALEGRASYTF
NA	TRBD1	TRBV7-8	TRBJ2-5	TGTGCCAGCAGCGTCGGGACAGGGGGCAAGGAGACCCAGTACTTC	CASSVGTGGKETQYF
once	TRBD2	TRBV4-1	TRBJ2-1	TGCGCCAGCAGCCCGACTAGCGGGGGTACCTACAATGAGCAGTTCTTC	CASSPTSGGTYNEQFF
few	NA	TRBV6-6	TRBJ2-7	TGTGCCAGCAGTTCCGGAAGGTTAGGGACCAACGAGCAGTACTTC	CASSSGRLGTNEQYF